This T cell receptor (beta chain) was retrieved from a study of human T cells and chemical hapten exposure. The V and J ends lost 1 base and 8 bases respectively, with 12 bases between them. This CDR3 spans 14 amino acids. The germline CDR1 and CDR2 sequences are SGHVS and FNYEAQ. Unique molecular identifiers were attached to individual cDNA molecules during library preparation. TCRdb re-called the RACE reads through MiXCR, storing one row per CDR3 protein. The repertoire holds about 54,000 distinct CDR3 sequences, around 10% seen once, with approximately 1.6% in the top ten. Indicated time point: patch test 2, 6 weeks after DPC sensitization. Documented treatment: therapeutic diphenylcyclopropenone sensitization with weekly scalp DPC.

The chain uses TRBV7-6 and TRBJ2-1; D call uncertain. The starting material was whole blood, obtained in connection with sensitization to the hapten diphenylcyclopropenone (DPC). This clonotype was obtained from a woman aged 50 to 60 with alopecia areata. Some clones in this sample may be carry-over from other donors' samples. CDR3 amino acids: CASSLGGGSDEQFF. In DNA, the CDR3 is TGTGCCAGCAGCTTAGGGGGTGGATCTGATGAGCAGTTCTTC.